These T cell receptor beta chains were read from a single sample in a study of tumor-infiltrating lymphocytes in oesophageal squamous cell carcinoma. One entry per CDR3 protein, called by TCRdb with MiXCR from the PCR reads. This table holds approximately 20,000 distinct CDR3 sequences, around 40% found once. Sequenced input: esophageal tumor tissue. These receptors were obtained from a male donor with esophageal squamous cell carcinoma. Each CDR3 is given with its conserved first and last residue. The D gene is left open where the match is weak. Clone size is shown for a subset of rows, as once, few, many or a class of expanded clone.

CDR3nt	CDR3aa	abundance	d_gene	j_gene	v_gene
TGTGCCAGCAGCTTTATCGCGTCCCAGGGGGCGCGAAACGAGCAGTACTTC	CASSFIASQGARNEQYF	-	TRBD1	TRBJ2-7	TRBV7-4
TGTGCCAGCAGCCAAGATTGGAGGGGGGGCTATGAGCAGTTCTTC	CASSQDWRGGYEQFF	few	-	TRBJ2-1	TRBV4-2
TGTGCCAGCAGCTCAACAGGGAGGAGAGCGGCCGAGAGCTCCTACGAGCAGTACTTC	CASSSTGRRAAESSYEQYF	-	-	TRBJ2-7	TRBV7-4
TGTGCCAGCAGTTACTCATGGACAGGGGGTACAGATACGCAGTATTTT	CASSYSWTGGTDTQYF	many	TRBD1	TRBJ2-3	TRBV6-6
TGTGCCAGTAGTAAGGACAGGGGGCGAGACGAGCAGTACTTC	CASSKDRGRDEQYF	-	TRBD1	TRBJ2-7	TRBV19
TGTGCCAGCAGCTTAAGAGGTGGGAGGTATCGCACAGATACGCAGTATTTT	CASSLRGGRYRTDTQYF	-	-	TRBJ2-3	TRBV7-3
TGTGCCAGCAAAAGGAGCGGCTCCTACAATGAGCAGTTCTTC	CASKRSGSYNEQFF	many	-	TRBJ2-1	TRBV2
TGTGCCACCTCGGGACTAGCGGGAGAGACCCAGTACTTC	CATSGLAGETQYF	few	TRBD2	TRBJ2-5	TRBV15
TGTGCCAGCACCCGAGGGGCAGGGGTTTTAGACGGGGAGCTGTTTTTT	CASTRGAGVLDGELFF	many	-	TRBJ2-2	TRBV7-6
TGTGCCAGCAGCTTAAGCCGTGCTGGGGGCGACGAGCAGTACTTC	CASSLSRAGGDEQYF	few	-	TRBJ2-7	TRBV7-9
TGTGCCACCAGTGTTCTGGGGTGGGTAGAGACCCAGTACTTC	CATSVLGWVETQYF	many	-	TRBJ2-5	TRBV24-1
TGTGCCAGCAGCTTGTACCCGCTAGCGGGATACTACAATGAGCAGTTCTTC	CASSLYPLAGYYNEQFF	medium-sized	TRBD2	TRBJ2-1	TRBV5-8
TGTGCCACACATCCCCCGGTTTGGAACACTGAAGCTTTCTTT	CATHPPVWNTEAFF	few	-	TRBJ1-1	TRBV6-1
TGTGCCAGCTCAAAGGAATACCTAAACACAGATACGCAGTATTTT	CASSKEYLNTDTQYF	many	-	TRBJ2-3	TRBV18
TGTGCCAGCAAGGGGGGGCGGAGGGAGCAGTACTTC	CASKGGRREQYF	-	-	TRBJ2-5	TRBV28
TGTGCCAGCAGTTACTTGACTGGGGAAGGTAATCAGCCCCAGCATTTT	CASSYLTGEGNQPQHF	many	-	TRBJ1-5	TRBV6-2/TRBV6-3
TGTGCCAGCAGTTTAGGCCGGGACTTCCCATCAACTAATGAAAAACTGTTTTTT	CASSLGRDFPSTNEKLFF	many	-	TRBJ1-4	TRBV12-3/TRBV12-4
TGTGCCAGCAGCAACCCCCACGGCCTAGCGGGACGGAGAGGGGATGAGCAGTACTTC	CASSNPHGLAGRRGDEQYF	-	TRBD2	TRBJ2-5	TRBV7-8
TGTGCCAGCAGCTTAGGTCTAGGGGAGCAGGCTGAAGCTTTCTTT	CASSLGLGEQAEAFF	-	-	TRBJ1-1	TRBV11-2
TGTGCCAGCAGCAAATACATGGGGACAGATACGCAGTATTTT	CASSKYMGTDTQYF	many	-	TRBJ2-3	TRBV7-9
TGTGCCAGCAGCTCGTATAGCGGGGGGTACAATGAGCAGTTCTTC	CASSSYSGGYNEQFF	-	TRBD2	TRBJ2-1	TRBV7-3
TGTGCCAGCAGCTTAGAACAAAATCAGCCCCAGCATTTT	CASSLEQNQPQHF	once	-	TRBJ1-5	TRBV7-4
TGTGCCAGCAGGGGACAGAACTCTGGAAACACCATATATTTT	CASRGQNSGNTIYF	many	TRBD1	TRBJ1-3	TRBV12-3/TRBV12-4
TGTGCCAGCAGCTCGGGACTAGCGGGGGGTCTCGGTACGCAGTATTTT	CASSSGLAGGLGTQYF	-	TRBD2	TRBJ2-3	TRBV7-2
TGTGCCAGCAGCGGCCCGGGGGGCCAAGATACGCAGTATTTT	CASSGPGGQDTQYF	medium-sized	-	TRBJ2-3	TRBV7-2
TGTGCCAGCAGCGTAGGGGACAGGGGAGGCGAGCAGTACTTC	CASSVGDRGGEQYF	many	TRBD1	TRBJ2-7	TRBV9
TGTGCCAGCAGTGGGGGACAGGGGGACACCGGGGAGCTGTTTTTT	CASSGGQGDTGELFF	many	TRBD1	TRBJ2-2	TRBV2